The rows below give T cell receptor beta chains drawn from one sample of a study of identical twins. Each CDR3 protein gets one entry after TCRdb re-called the 5' RACE reads with MiXCR. The table lists 200,000 to 250,000 distinct CDR3 sequences, over 9.5% of them singletons, with 8% to 10% in the top ten. Specimen: memory T cells sorted from blood. All receptors derive from a man aged 45-65 years in good health. CDR3s include the opening cysteine and the closing phenylalanine or tryptophan. The D gene is left open where the match is weak. Size is stated for part of the rows, as once, few or many counts, or as a class when the clone is expanded.

J	size	V	D	length	CDR3	DNA
TRBJ1-1	many	TRBV5-6	.	11	CASSWRAEAFF	TGTGCCAGCAGCTGGAGGGCTGAAGCTTTCTTT
TRBJ2-5	many	TRBV12-3/TRBV12-4	.	14	CASSFSGPGETQYF	TGTGCCAGCAGTTTTTCGGGGCCTGGGGAGACCCAGTACTTC
TRBJ2-7	.	TRBV6-2/TRBV6-3	TRBD2	15	CASSRGLAHSYEQYF	TGTGCCAGCAGCCGGGGACTAGCGCACTCCTACGAGCAGTACTTC
TRBJ1-4	.	TRBV20-1	TRBD1	14	CSATDRAVREKLFF	TGCAGTGCTACGGACAGGGCTGTTAGGGAAAAACTGTTTTTT
TRBJ1-6	few	TRBV6-2/TRBV6-3	TRBD1	16	CASSLSSGQPNSPLHF	TGTGCCAGCAGTCTCAGTTCGGGACAGCCAAATTCACCCCTCCACTTT
TRBJ1-2	many	TRBV20-1	.	12	CSARSGRLPSTF	TGCAGTGCTAGGTCGGGCCGGCTTCCCTCCACCTTC
TRBJ2-1	many	TRBV7-9	TRBD2	20	CASSSTESRSETSPLNEQFF	TGTGCCAGCAGTTCGACAGAGTCCAGGTCAGAGACTAGCCCTCTCAATGAGCAGTTCTTC
TRBJ2-5	many	TRBV20-1	TRBD2	14	CSAKLAGIQETQYF	TGCAGTGCTAAACTAGCGGGGATCCAAGAGACCCAGTACTTC
TRBJ1-1	many	TRBV5-6	TRBD1	19	CASSRRGTGLISGLTEAFF	TGTGCCAGCAGCCGGCGAGGGACAGGGCTTATTTCGGGCCTCACTGAAGCTTTCTTT
TRBJ1-2	many	TRBV18	.	13	CASSPGGNYGYTF	TGTGCCAGCTCCCCTGGGGGAAACTATGGCTACACCTTC
TRBJ1-4	.	TRBV4-3	TRBD1	16	CASSRDRFATNEKLFF	TGCGCCAGCAGCCGGGACAGATTTGCAACTAATGAAAAACTGTTTTTT
TRBJ2-1	.	TRBV3-1	TRBD2	17	CASSPTRLAGGGGEQFF	TGTGCCAGCAGCCCAACACGACTAGCGGGTGGGGGGGGTGAGCAGTTCTTC
TRBJ2-3	many	TRBV6-5	TRBD2	17	CASSYTARGGSTDTQYF	TGTGCCAGCAGTTACACCGCCCGCGGGGGTAGTACAGATACGCAGTATTTT
TRBJ2-3	.	TRBV20-1	.	19	CSARAHPKSSGAVTDTQYF	TGCAGTGCTAGAGCTCACCCCAAATCCTCGGGGGCCGTCACAGATACGCAGTATTTT
TRBJ2-7	many	TRBV7-2	TRBD1	14	CASSPGQGAYEQYF	TGTGCCAGCAGTCCGGGACAGGGGGCCTACGAGCAGTACTTC
TRBJ1-6	many	TRBV4-1	.	13	CASSQEGGTPLHF	TGCGCCAGCAGCCAAGAAGGGGGTACACCCCTCCACTTT
TRBJ2-3	.	TRBV11-3	.	16	CASSYSGGDSPDTQYF	TGTGCCAGCAGCTATAGTGGGGGAGATAGCCCAGATACGCAGTATTTT
TRBJ2-5	many	TRBV29-1	TRBD1	17	CSVANGPDRRYQETQYF	TGCAGCGTGGCGAATGGTCCGGACAGGAGGTACCAAGAGACCCAGTACTTC
TRBJ2-7	.	TRBV10-2	.	15	CASSESISGPYEQYF	TGCGCCAGCAGTGAGTCGATTAGTGGGCCCTACGAGCAGTACTTC
TRBJ2-7	.	TRBV5-1	TRBD1	14	CASSLVDRVSEQYF	TGCGCCAGCAGCTTGGTCGACAGGGTAAGCGAGCAGTACTTC
TRBJ2-2	few	TRBV6-1	TRBD1	15	CARNLQGADTGELFF	TGTGCCAGGAACTTACAGGGGGCGGACACCGGGGAGCTGTTTTTT
TRBJ2-3	.	TRBV20-1	TRBD2	14	CSAQVAGGSDTQYF	TGCAGTGCTCAAGTAGCGGGAGGCTCAGATACGCAGTATTTT
TRBJ2-1	few	TRBV5-8	TRBD2	15	CASSPGTSGVDEQFF	TGTGCCAGCAGCCCCGGGACTAGCGGGGTGGATGAGCAGTTCTTC
TRBJ2-3	many	TRBV12-3/TRBV12-4	.	12	CASSLDLFTQYF	TGTGCCAGCAGTTTAGATCTCTTTACGCAGTATTTT
TRBJ2-5	.	TRBV4-3	.	16	CASSQDWAGAEETQYF	TGCGCCAGCAGCCAAGATTGGGCGGGGGCGGAAGAGACCCAGTACTTC
TRBJ2-7	few	TRBV27	.	15	CASSLRQPQSYEQYF	TGTGCCAGCAGTCTACGACAGCCCCAGTCCTACGAGCAGTACTTC
TRBJ2-2	many	TRBV3-1	TRBD1	16	CASSQAGTVYTGELFF	TGTGCCAGCAGCCAAGCCGGGACAGTTTACACCGGGGAGCTGTTTTTT
TRBJ2-7	.	TRBV20-1	.	14	CSARETGPMYEQYF	TGCAGTGCTAGGGAGACAGGTCCCATGTACGAGCAGTACTTC
TRBJ1-1	many	TRBV12-3/TRBV12-4	.	13	CASSFQVAAEAFF	TGTGCCAGCAGTTTTCAGGTGGCCGCTGAAGCTTTCTTT
TRBJ1-4	.	TRBV3-1	.	17	CASSQARLITTNEKLFF	TGTGCCAGCAGCCAAGCCCGACTGATCACAACTAATGAAAAACTGTTTTTT
TRBJ2-3	.	TRBV6-2/TRBV6-3	TRBD2	18	CASSYSTSGRESTDTQYF	TGTGCCAGCAGTTACTCGACTAGCGGGAGGGAAAGCACAGATACGCAGTATTTT
TRBJ2-3	few	TRBV20-1	TRBD2	15	CSAYTSGGARDTQYF	TGCAGTGCTTATACTAGCGGGGGGGCCAGAGATACGCAGTATTTT
TRBJ2-3	.	TRBV5-1	.	16	CASSSGVHSSTDTQYF	TGCGCCAGCTCGTCGGGAGTGCATTCTAGCACAGATACGCAGTATTTT
TRBJ2-5	few	TRBV12-3/TRBV12-4	.	13	CASTRGPRETQYF	TGTGCCAGCACCAGGGGACCTAGGGAGACCCAGTACTTC
TRBJ2-1	few	TRBV6-6	.	12	CASSYSTHEQFF	TGTGCCAGCAGTTACTCGACCCATGAGCAGTTCTTC
TRBJ1-2	.	TRBV4-3	.	13	CAIHFDGYGGYTF	TGCGCCATCCACTTCGACGGGTACGGGGGCTACACCTTC
TRBJ1-2	.	TRBV7-8	TRBD1	15	CASSLDRDRVNGYTF	TGTGCCAGCAGCTTAGATCGGGACAGGGTAAATGGCTACACCTTC
TRBJ2-1	.	TRBV5-1	TRBD2	16	CASSYYSGGSSNEQFF	TGCGCCAGCAGCTACTATAGCGGGGGGTCTTCCAATGAGCAGTTCTTC
TRBJ2-1	many	TRBV20-1	.	13	CSASMAIHNEQFF	TGCAGTGCTAGTATGGCAATTCACAATGAGCAGTTCTTC
TRBJ1-1	.	TRBV5-6	.	14	CASSLPTGATEAFF	TGTGCCAGCAGCTTGCCGACGGGGGCCACTGAAGCTTTCTTT
TRBJ1-1	.	TRBV18	.	14	CASSPSTQGTEAFF	TGTGCCAGCTCACCATCTACGCAGGGCACTGAAGCTTTCTTT
TRBJ1-5	many	TRBV10-3	.	16	CAISESVHNSNQPQHF	TGTGCCATCAGTGAGTCGGTCCATAATAGCAATCAGCCCCAGCATTTT
TRBJ2-3	few	TRBV20-1	.	12	CSARDNADTQYF	TGCAGTGCTAGAGATAATGCAGATACGCAGTATTTT
TRBJ2-2	few	TRBV5-6	.	16	CASSLATSQDTGELFF	TGTGCCAGCAGCTTGGCCACCAGTCAGGACACCGGGGAGCTGTTTTTT
TRBJ1-4	few	TRBV5-4	TRBD1	16	CASSTGQGATNEKLFF	TGTGCCAGCAGCACCGGACAGGGAGCAACTAATGAAAAACTGTTTTTT
TRBJ2-7	few	TRBV14	.	11	CASSGGREQYF	TGTGCCAGCAGTGGGGGTCGCGAGCAGTACTTC
TRBJ2-1	many	TRBV5-1	.	13	CASSLLASNEQFF	TGCGCCAGCAGCTTATTAGCATCCAATGAGCAGTTCTTC
TRBJ1-4	few	TRBV12-3/TRBV12-4	.	16	CASSFPLGKGEEKLFF	TGTGCCAGCAGTTTCCCCCTGGGTAAAGGAGAAGAAAAACTGTTTTTT
TRBJ2-7	few	TRBV12-3/TRBV12-4	.	16	CASSLALRVRGNEQYF	TGTGCCAGCAGTTTAGCTCTCCGAGTCAGGGGTAACGAGCAGTACTTC